This TCR beta chain was sequenced during a study of technical replicates of blood from a handful of donors. Losses at the gene ends were 2 bases for V and 3 bases for J; bases not matched to a gene: 3. The CDR3 is made up of 15 amino acids. The V gene's germline CDR1 is WNHNN and CDR2 SYGVQD (reference sequence). Only in-frame clones appear in the TCRdb table, and some are missing; sequencing was by immunoSEQ multiplex PCR. The data hold under 90,000 clones, with approximately 94% observed a single time. The TCR sequence derives from a human donor in good health. Material for sequencing was T cells isolated from PBMCs. The chain uses TRBV10-1 and TRBJ2-5; TRBD1 matches 10 bases. For the CDR3, the DNA is TGCGCCAGCAGTGAGCCCGGGACAGGGGAAGAGACCCAGTACTTC. Its translation is CASSEPGTGEETQYF.